Following are 25 T cell receptor beta chains from one sample sequenced in a study of OX40 agonist ivuxolimab in advanced cancers. This table comes from immunoSEQ multiplex PCR, and its TCRdb copy is limited to in-frame clones, with some not included. In the table there are roughly 25,000 clones, over 70% of which are singletons. Sequences were derived from CD4+ or CD8+ T cells sorted from blood, sampled in a trial of the OX40 agonist ivuxolimab. These receptors were taken from an adult with an advanced solid tumor such as melanoma, head and neck, liver or kidney cancer.

The chain joins TRBV7-7 to TRBJ2-2, with no clear D. The CDR3 covers 14 residues. Germline-derived CDR1 and CDR2 are SSHAT and FNYEAQ (reference sequence). V was trimmed by 2 bases and J by 7 bases, leaving 11 bases between them. CDR3 nucleotides: TGTGCCAGCAGCTTACAAGGGCACGACGGGGAGCTGTTTTTT. Encoded protein: CASSLQGHDGELFF.

This chain joins TRBV11-1 and TRBJ2-4, with TRBD1 matching 10 bases. Germline V gene sequence: CDR1 SGHAT, CDR2 FQDESV (reference sequence). CDR3 length equals 14 residues. V shed 3 bases and J 6 bases; nucleotides not matched to a gene: 2. CDR3 region: CASSFRTGGNIQYF. The CDR3 nucleotides read TGTGCCAGCAGCTTCCGGACAGGGGGAAACATTCAGTACTTC.

This chain joins TRBV9 and TRBJ2-2; weak D call: TRBD1 (6 bases). The length of the CDR3 is 15 residues. The germline V and J ends were trimmed by 5 bases and 0 bases, with 11 bases remaining between them. CDR1 is SGDLS and CDR2 is YYNGEE in the germline V gene. Here the CDR3 DNA reads TGTGCCAGCAGGAGGACAGTCGCGAACACCGGGGAGCTGTTTTTT. Residues: CASRRTVANTGELFF.

V and J are TRBV9 and TRBJ2-1; D unclear. The CDR3 runs 14 residues. V was shortened by 1 base and J by 1 base, with 6 bases between the two germline ends. CDR1 and CDR2 (germline): SGDLS, YYNGEE. The CDR3 bases are TGTGCCAGCAGCGTATTCGGGTCCTACAATGAGCAGTTCTTC. Protein product: CASSVFGSYNEQFF. Drawing the rest from reference TRBV9 and TRBJ2-1, the complete variable domain is DSGVTQTPKHLITATGQRVTLRCSPRSGDLSVYWYQQSLDQGLQFLIQYYNGEERAKGNILERFSAQQFPDLHSELNLSSLELGDSALYFCASSVFGSYNEQFFGPGTRLTVL.

This clone was recorded only once. This chain links TRBV11-2 with TRBJ2-5; D may match TRBD1 or TRBD2 (5 bases each). Trimming took 3 bases from V and 5 from J, leaving 13 bases between them. CDR3 length: 14 amino acids. Germline V gene lookup returns CDR1 SGHAT and CDR2 FQNNGV. CDR3 in amino acids: CASSFGAPPETQYF. The CDR3 bases are TGTGCCAGCAGCTTCGGGGCCCCCCCCGAGACCCAGTACTTC.

The CDR3 DNA follows: TGTGCCAGCAGCTCCTCTAGCGGCTCCGACATTCAGTACTTC. This encodes CASSSSSGSDIQYF. The chain combines TRBV7-3 with TRBJ2-4; 7 bases align to TRBD2. The CDR3 is made up of 14 amino acids. Germline CDR1 reads SGHTA; CDR2 reads FQGTGA. The trim removed 4 bases at V and 8 bases at J, leaving 8 bases unmatched.

In its sample, this clone was seen once. The rearrangement uses TRBV18 and TRBJ2-7; D remains unclear. V was trimmed by 4 bases and J by 5 bases, leaving 6 bases between them. The CDR3 has 11 residues. The germline V gene encodes CDR1 KGHSH and CDR2 LQKENI. CDR3 sequence reads: CASSRWDEQYF. The CDR3 DNA is TGTGCCAGCTCACGGTGGGACGAGCAGTACTTC.

The J gene is TRBJ1-5, the V gene TRBV6-1; a weak D match, TRBD1 (5 bases). The CDR3 contains 13 residues. V dropped 11 bases and J dropped 2 bases, with 13 bases sitting between them. Germline V gene sequence: CDR1 MNHNS, CDR2 SASEGT. CDR3 DNA: TGTGCCGGGGGGGACGTAGGCAATCAGCCCCAGCATTTT. Translated: CAGGDVGNQPQHF.

The chain has TRBV30 and TRBJ2-3; 8 nucleotides match TRBD2. The germline CDR1 and CDR2 sequences are GTSNPN and SVGIG (reference sequence). J was trimmed by 4 bases and V by 5 bases; bases with no gene match: 20. The CDR3 is made up of 18 amino acids. The CDR3 protein is CAWGSFGGAFISADTQYF. In nucleotides, the CDR3 is TGTGCCTGGGGCAGCTTCGGGGGGGCCTTCATTTCGGCAGATACGCAGTATTTT.

The V call is TRBV5-1, the J call TRBJ1-2; D is perhaps TRBD1 (5 bases). V was shortened by 4 bases and J by 4 bases, with 17 bases between the two germline ends. CDR1 SGHRS and CDR2 YFSETQ come from the germline V gene. The CDR3 has 15 amino acids. CDR3 region: CASSPTGRDLYGYTF. CDR3 nucleotides: TGCGCCAGCAGCCCGACGGGAAGGGACCTCTATGGCTACACCTTC.

The rearrangement joins TRBV9 to TRBJ1-3, with D unclear. V was trimmed by 0 bases and J by 6 bases, leaving 10 bases between them. From germline, CDR1 is SGDLS and CDR2 YYNGEE. The CDR3 totals 14 residues. This CDR3 reads CASSVASVENTIYF. The CDR3, as DNA: TGTGCCAGCAGCGTAGCTTCGGTGGAAAACACCATATATTTT.

This clone came up a few times. The chain links TRBV5-1 to TRBJ1-4; TRBD1 agrees at 8 bases. The CDR3 covers 15 residues. Germline trimming cut 0 bases from V and 12 bases from J; bases unmatched to any gene: 10. Per germline, CDR1 SGHRS and CDR2 YFSETQ. CDR3 DNA: TGCGCCAGCAGCTTGGATCCAGGGGGCCAGGGACAACTGTTTTTT. Amino acids: CASSLDPGGQGQLFF.

This chain links TRBV11-2 with TRBJ2-3; 8 bases map to TRBD2. V shed 0 bases and J 0 bases; nucleotides not matched to a gene: 2. The CDR3 length is 16 residues. Germline values: CDR1 SGHAT, CDR2 FQNNGV. As DNA, the CDR3 is TGTGCCAGCAGCTTAGATCGGGGGGGAAGCACAGATACGCAGTATTTT. Encoded protein: CASSLDRGGSTDTQYF.

This chain links TRBV11-2 with TRBJ2-7; 9 bases fit TRBD1. CDR3 length: 17 amino acids. CDR1 SGHAT and CDR2 FQNNGV come from the germline V gene. J lost 0 bases, V lost 1 base, and 7 bases had no gene match. CDR3 sequence (DNA): TGTGCCAGCAGCTTAGCTTCGGGACAGGGCCGCTCCTACGAGCAGTACTTC. Protein: CASSLASGQGRSYEQYF.

The rearrangement links TRBV30 to TRBJ2-3; weak D call: TRBD2 (6 bases). The CDR3 consists of 17 residues. Looked up from germline, CDR1 is GTSNPN and CDR2 is SVGIG (reference sequence). V was pared by 2 bases and J by 0 bases, with 18 bases between. The CDR3 protein is CAWSPLRAGTSTDTQYF. DNA for the CDR3: TGTGCCTGGAGTCCCCTTAGGGCGGGAACTAGCACAGATACGCAGTATTTT.

The chain recombines TRBV29-1 with TRBJ1-5, with 9 bases identical to TRBD1. The trim removed 3 bases at V and 2 bases at J, leaving 5 bases unmatched. Germline-derived CDR1 and CDR2 are SQVTM and ANQGSEA. This CDR3 has 15 residues. The CDR3 region has the DNA TGCAGCGTTGAGACAGGGGGGAATGGCAATCAGCCCCAGCATTTT. Its translation is CSVETGGNGNQPQHF.

The V gene is TRBV7-9, the J gene TRBJ1-2, with D possibly TRBD1 on 6 matching bases. Trimming removed 5 bases at V and 7 bases at J, with 14 bases between. CDR3 length equals 13 residues. The germline V gene encodes CDR1 SEHNR and CDR2 FQNEAQ (reference sequence). The DNA for the CDR3 is TGTGCCAGCAGCCCTATGACAGGCGCTGGCTACACCTTC. Its protein product is CASSPMTGAGYTF.

The V and J genes are TRBV30 and TRBJ1-4, with 10 positions matching TRBD1. The germline gives CDR1 GTSNPN, CDR2 SVGIG (reference sequence). CDR3 size: 14 residues. V lost 2 bases, J lost 8 bases, and 5 bases stayed unmatched. The CDR3 protein is CAWSSEDRGEKLFF. The DNA of the CDR3 is TGTGCCTGGAGTTCAGAGGACAGGGGGGAAAAACTGTTTTTT.

The genes are TRBV19 and TRBJ1-6; no reliable D call. The CDR3 runs 13 residues. V lost 3 bases, J lost 6 bases, and 6 bases lay in between. From germline, CDR1 is LNHDA and CDR2 SQIVND (reference sequence). CDR3 region: CASSITVNSPLHF. Here the CDR3 DNA reads TGTGCCAGTAGTATTACAGTTAATTCACCCCTCCACTTT.

J is TRBJ2-1 and V is TRBV30; the D gene is possibly TRBD2 (7 bases). The CDR3 extends over 14 amino acids. Germline V lookup: CDR1 GTSNPN, CDR2 SVGIG (reference sequence). The germline V and J ends were trimmed by 7 bases and 4 bases, with 17 bases remaining between them. CDR3 sequence (DNA): TGTGCCTCCAGTCGGGGGGCGAGGTACAATGAGCAGTTCTTC. This codes for CASSRGARYNEQFF.

This clone is classed as medium-sized. V and J are TRBV7-2 and TRBJ2-7; D is uncertain. Germline V lookup: CDR1 SGHTA, CDR2 FQGNSA. Trimming stripped 3 bases from V and 3 bases from J, with 9 bases between. The CDR3 totals 13 residues. CDR3 coding DNA: TGTGCCAGCAGCTTGGGGTTTCTCTACGAGCAGTACTTC. It specifies CASSLGFLYEQYF.

The chain couples TRBV6-4 to TRBJ2-1, with 10 bases that match TRBD1. CDR1 MRHNA and CDR2 SNTAGT come from the germline V gene. Trimming removed 4 bases from V and 9 bases from J; junction bases left unmatched: 15. The CDR3 is made up of 17 amino acids. The CDR3 nucleotides read TGTGCCAGCAGTGCAGATTCCGGAGGGACAGGGGCGGCTGAGCAGTTCTTC. As protein: CASSADSGGTGAAEQFF.

This clone was seen more than once but under ten times. The rearrangement links TRBV5-6 to TRBJ2-1; possibly TRBD1 or TRBD2 for D (5 bases each). Germline V lookup: CDR1 SGHDT, CDR2 YYEEEE. The CDR3 covers 14 residues. With 0 bases removed from V and 3 bases from J, the gap between germline ends came to 7 bases. The CDR3 DNA reads TGTGCCAGCAGCTTGGTGGGGGACTACAATGAGCAGTTCTTC. Amino acids: CASSLVGDYNEQFF.

This chain uses TRBV18 with TRBJ2-5; D call uncertain. V lost 3 bases to trimming and J lost 3 bases, with 8 bases between them. The CDR3 is made up of 13 amino acids. Germline V gives CDR1 KGHSH, CDR2 LQKENI. CDR3 loop: CASSPDIKETQYF. The DNA of the CDR3 is TGTGCCAGCTCACCCGATATAAAAGAGACCCAGTACTTC.

V usage is TRBV7-8 and J usage is TRBJ1-1, with 8 nucleotides matching TRBD1. V shed 3 bases, J shed 1 base, and the junction held 1 base outside the gene matches. Germline loops: CDR1 SGHVS, CDR2 FQNEAQ. CDR3 length: 14 amino acids. The CDR3 loop reads CASSLGQANTEAFF. The CDR3, as DNA: TGTGCCAGCAGCTTGGGACAGGCGAACACTGAAGCTTTCTTT.